A selection of T cell receptor beta chains follows, all from one sample in a study of T cell responses to AZD1222 COVID-19 vaccine. Using immunoSEQ multiplex PCR, the repertoire was profiled, and TCRdb retains in-frame clones only, with some absent. The sample carries about 120,000 clones, around nine tenths recorded once. Sequenced here: peripheral blood, sampled on day 0 of AZD1222 vaccination. The source of these receptors is an adult in good health. Both conserved end residues are part of each CDR3. The order of the fields is J gene, D gene, clone size, CDR3 length, V gene, CDR3 DNA, CDR3 protein. The D gene is left open where the match is weak. Size tells how often a clone was seen (once, few, many) or the class of an expanded clone, and some rows leave it out.

j_call: TRBJ2-7; d_call: TRBD2; clone_size: NA; cdr3_length: 16; v_call: TRBV19; cdr3_nt: TGTGCCAGTAGTATAGGTTCGGGACTAGCAGTCTACGAGCAGTACTTC; cdr3_aa: CASSIGSGLAVYEQYF
j_call: TRBJ1-6; d_call: NA; clone_size: NA; cdr3_length: 13; v_call: TRBV28; cdr3_nt: TGTGCCAGCATACGAGATCTTAATTCACCCCTCCACTTT; cdr3_aa: CASIRDLNSPLHF
j_call: TRBJ2-5; d_call: NA; clone_size: NA; cdr3_length: 15; v_call: TRBV27; cdr3_nt: TGTGCCAGCCACATGGTAGGAGATGGGCAAGAGACCCAGTACTTC; cdr3_aa: CASHMVGDGQETQYF
j_call: TRBJ1-3; d_call: TRBD1; clone_size: NA; cdr3_length: 17; v_call: TRBV7-9; cdr3_nt: TGTGCCAGCAGCTCGTACCCGACAGGGAACTCTGGAAACACCATATATTTT; cdr3_aa: CASSSYPTGNSGNTIYF
j_call: TRBJ1-4; d_call: NA; clone_size: NA; cdr3_length: 16; v_call: TRBV19; cdr3_nt: TGTGCCAGTAGTATTTTACCCGGGGCTGCAGGTGAAAAACTGTTTTTT; cdr3_aa: CASSILPGAAGEKLFF
j_call: TRBJ2-3; d_call: NA; clone_size: NA; cdr3_length: 17; v_call: TRBV3-1/TRBV3-2; cdr3_nt: TGTGCCAGCAGCCAATTTAGGGGCGCGTCTGGCACAGATACGCAGTATTTT; cdr3_aa: CASSQFRGASGTDTQYF
j_call: TRBJ1-2; d_call: NA; clone_size: NA; cdr3_length: 14; v_call: TRBV4-2; cdr3_nt: TGTGCCAGCAGCCCCGACGGTTCCAACTATGGCTACACCTTC; cdr3_aa: CASSPDGSNYGYTF
j_call: TRBJ2-6; d_call: TRBD1; clone_size: NA; cdr3_length: 17; v_call: TRBV28; cdr3_nt: TGTGCCAGCAAAAACGGACAGGCCTCTCTTGGGGCCAACGTCCTGACTTTC; cdr3_aa: CASKNGQASLGANVLTF
j_call: TRBJ2-2; d_call: NA; clone_size: NA; cdr3_length: 15; v_call: TRBV6-5; cdr3_nt: TGTGCCAGCAGGCCCGGGACGGCTTTAACCGGGGAGCTGTTTTTT; cdr3_aa: CASRPGTALTGELFF
j_call: TRBJ1-1; d_call: NA; clone_size: NA; cdr3_length: 16; v_call: TRBV18; cdr3_nt: TGTGCCAGCTCACCATATGGTGATTATATGAACACTGAAGCTTTCTTT; cdr3_aa: CASSPYGDYMNTEAFF
j_call: TRBJ2-7; d_call: NA; clone_size: once; cdr3_length: 14; v_call: TRBV28; cdr3_nt: TGTGCCAGCAGTTCCGGGACCGCAGCCTACGAGCAGTACTTC; cdr3_aa: CASSSGTAAYEQYF
j_call: TRBJ2-2; d_call: NA; clone_size: NA; cdr3_length: 14; v_call: TRBV27; cdr3_nt: TGTGCCAGCAGGCCCAATCGTAACACCGGGGAGCTGTTTTTT; cdr3_aa: CASRPNRNTGELFF
j_call: TRBJ2-3; d_call: NA; clone_size: NA; cdr3_length: 17; v_call: TRBV12-5; cdr3_nt: TGTGCTAGTGGTTTGGTGGGTGAGAGGGGCGCGAAAGATACGCAGTATTTT; cdr3_aa: CASGLVGERGAKDTQYF
j_call: TRBJ2-2; d_call: NA; clone_size: NA; cdr3_length: 15; v_call: TRBV18; cdr3_nt: TGTGCCAGCTCATCGTCTGGGGGCCTGGCCGGGGAGCTGTTTTTT; cdr3_aa: CASSSSGGLAGELFF
j_call: TRBJ1-2; d_call: NA; clone_size: NA; cdr3_length: 13; v_call: TRBV30; cdr3_nt: TGTGCCTGGAGTCGGTTTGGGGACTATGGCTACACCTTC; cdr3_aa: CAWSRFGDYGYTF
j_call: TRBJ2-7; d_call: NA; clone_size: NA; cdr3_length: 14; v_call: TRBV27; cdr3_nt: TGTGCCAGCAGCCCCCGGGCAGGGAACAACGAGCAGTACTTC; cdr3_aa: CASSPRAGNNEQYF
j_call: TRBJ1-5; d_call: NA; clone_size: NA; cdr3_length: 15; v_call: TRBV3-1/TRBV3-2; cdr3_nt: TGTGCCAGCAGCCAAGGAGGCGGTTACAATCAGCCCCAGCATTTT; cdr3_aa: CASSQGGGYNQPQHF
j_call: TRBJ1-5; d_call: TRBD1; clone_size: NA; cdr3_length: 14; v_call: TRBV6-5; cdr3_nt: TGTGCCAGCAGTACGACAGGGGGTCGGCAGCCCCAGCATTTT; cdr3_aa: CASSTTGGRQPQHF
j_call: TRBJ1-6; d_call: TRBD1; clone_size: NA; cdr3_length: 15; v_call: TRBV5-6; cdr3_nt: TGTGCCAGCAGCTTGGGACAGGGGGTGGGTTCACCCCTCCACTTT; cdr3_aa: CASSLGQGVGSPLHF
j_call: TRBJ1-3; d_call: NA; clone_size: NA; cdr3_length: 14; v_call: TRBV7-8; cdr3_nt: TGTGCCAGCAGCTTAGGAGTTTCTGGAAACACCATATATTTT; cdr3_aa: CASSLGVSGNTIYF
j_call: TRBJ2-3; d_call: NA; clone_size: NA; cdr3_length: 14; v_call: TRBV7-2; cdr3_nt: TGTGCCCAGGGCGACAGGTCTCGCACAGATACGCAGTATTTT; cdr3_aa: CAQGDRSRTDTQYF
j_call: TRBJ2-2; d_call: TRBD2; clone_size: NA; cdr3_length: 16; v_call: TRBV5-4; cdr3_nt: TGTGCCAGCAGCCCGGGACTAGCGGTCTACACCGGGGAGCTGTTTTTT; cdr3_aa: CASSPGLAVYTGELFF
j_call: TRBJ1-3; d_call: NA; clone_size: NA; cdr3_length: 16; v_call: TRBV4-2; cdr3_nt: TGTGCCAGCAGCTTCTGGACGGGAGACTCTGGAAACACCATATATTTT; cdr3_aa: CASSFWTGDSGNTIYF
j_call: TRBJ2-5; d_call: NA; clone_size: NA; cdr3_length: 14; v_call: TRBV18; cdr3_nt: TGTGCCAGCTCACACCGAACAGGGATGGAGACCCAGTACTTC; cdr3_aa: CASSHRTGMETQYF
j_call: TRBJ1-2; d_call: NA; clone_size: NA; cdr3_length: 14; v_call: TRBV7-9; cdr3_nt: TGTGCCAGCAGCCCAAGAGGGGGGATACATGGCTACACCTTC; cdr3_aa: CASSPRGGIHGYTF
j_call: TRBJ2-7; d_call: NA; clone_size: NA; cdr3_length: 13; v_call: TRBV30; cdr3_nt: TGTGCCTGGAGTGTGGACTCTCGGTACGAGCAGTACTTC; cdr3_aa: CAWSVDSRYEQYF
j_call: TRBJ2-5; d_call: NA; clone_size: few; cdr3_length: 13; v_call: TRBV5-8; cdr3_nt: TGTGCCAGCAGCAGGGGACGGAAAGAGACCCAGTACTTC; cdr3_aa: CASSRGRKETQYF
j_call: TRBJ1-1; d_call: NA; clone_size: NA; cdr3_length: 15; v_call: TRBV3-1/TRBV3-2; cdr3_nt: TGTGCCAGCAGCCCACAGGGATGGGGGAACACTGAAGCTTTCTTT; cdr3_aa: CASSPQGWGNTEAFF
j_call: TRBJ2-1; d_call: NA; clone_size: NA; cdr3_length: 13; v_call: TRBV10-1; cdr3_nt: TGCGCCAGCAGCACCCTCGGACGTTCTGAGCAGTTCTTC; cdr3_aa: CASSTLGRSEQFF
j_call: TRBJ1-2; d_call: TRBD1; clone_size: NA; cdr3_length: 15; v_call: TRBV18; cdr3_nt: TGTGCCAGCTCACCTATAGGGACAGGAGACTATGGCTACACCTTC; cdr3_aa: CASSPIGTGDYGYTF
j_call: TRBJ1-2; d_call: NA; clone_size: NA; cdr3_length: 15; v_call: TRBV12-5; cdr3_nt: TGTGCTAGTGGTCCGACGCCAGGGGTCCTCTATGGCTACACCTTC; cdr3_aa: CASGPTPGVLYGYTF